The 11 T cell receptor beta chains presented below share a single source sample, sequenced in a study of T cell repertoires in cytomegalovirus infection (dated 2019 in TCRdb). Antigens of these TCRs are unknown. This specimen's treatment or condition label, interpreted: in vitro stimulation with specific CMV peptide epitopes to enrich CMV-specific T cells. Data came from an Illumina HiSeq 1500. The public reads were quality trimmed at Q25 with fastp and then assembled into clones with MiXCR by TCRdb, keeping productive beta chains. Here each entry gathers all rows of one CDR3 protein and keeps the most common genes and DNA. Here the sample has 230,000 or so distinct CDR3 sequences; about 39% occur a single time. Approximately 60% of the sample rests with the top ten. The starting material was CD8+ T cells from cultured PBMCs, obtained from culture after CMV antigen stimulation. These receptors all stem from a human donor in good health (CMV status not recorded). Some clones in this sample may be carry-over from other donors' samples.

The chain uses TRBV12-3 or TRBV12-4 and TRBJ1-4; no definite D call. The length of the CDR3 is 15 residues. The ends were cut back, 7 bases at V and 7 bases at J, with 19 bases in the middle. CDR3 in amino acids: CASTPPSDTSEKLFF. CDR3 DNA sequence: TGTGCCAGCACCCCGCCCTCTGACACGAGTGAAAAACTGTTTTTT.

The CDR3 DNA reads TGTGCCAGCAGCCCTGGGACCCAAGGGAGGGGAAAACTGTTTTTT. Its translation is CASSPGTQGRGKLFF. The chain couples TRBV7-9 to TRBJ1-4; TRBD1 might be the D (5 bases). This CDR3 comprises 15 residues. V lost 5 bases, J lost 10 bases, and 20 bases lay in between. Germline V lookup: CDR1 SEHNR, CDR2 FQNEAQ (reference sequence). Full variable domain (missing parts from reference TRBV7-9 and TRBJ1-4): DTGVSQNPRHKITKRGQNVTFRCDPISEHNRLYWYRQTLGQGPEFLTYFQNEAQLEKSRLLSDRFSAERPKGSFSTLEIQRTEQGDSAMYLCASSPGTQGRGKLFFGSGTQLSVL.

This clonotype came up a few times. For the CDR3, the DNA is TGTGCCAGCAGCTTGCCAGGGAGTAATGAGCAGTTCTTC. Its protein is CASSLPGSNEQFF. V and J are TRBV7-6 and TRBJ2-1; D tentatively reads TRBD1 or TRBD2 (5 bases each). Germline values: CDR1 SGHVS, CDR2 FNYEAQ. The length of the CDR3 is 13 residues. Trimming took 3 bases from V and 7 from J, leaving 10 bases between them.

J is TRBJ2-3 and V is TRBV20-1, with 9 bases lining up with TRBD1. The CDR3 extends over 16 amino acids. CDR1 DFQATT and CDR2 SNEGSKA come from the germline V gene (reference sequence). The V gene end was trimmed by 6 bases and the J gene end by 1 base; junction bases not matched to a gene: 11. CDR3 bases: TGCAGTGCAGATCCCCGACAGGGGGTCGGCACAGATACGCAGTATTTT. It codes for CSADPRQGVGTDTQYF.

A few counts support this clonotype. The J gene is TRBJ2-1, the V gene TRBV6-6; D not resolved. This CDR3 comprises 15 residues. Germline CDR1 MNHNY, CDR2 SVGAGI (reference sequence). The V end lost 2 bases, the J end lost 5 bases, and 13 bases lay between the germline ends. CDR3 nucleotides: TGTGCCAGCAGTTACCCCGACCGTCCCAACAATGAGCAGTTCTTC. It is translated as CASSYPDRPNNEQFF.

The chain joins TRBV12-3 or TRBV12-4 to TRBJ1-6, with 7 bases aligning to TRBD1. The CDR3 is made up of 14 amino acids. The V segment lost 5 bases and the J segment 5 bases; nucleotides outside the gene matches: 3. The CDR3 nucleotides read TGTGCCAGCAGTCCCGACAGGGATAATTCACCCCTCCACTTT. It encodes CASSPDRDNSPLHF.

CDR3 DNA sequence: TGTGCCAGCAGCTCTGACTGGGGGACAAGTGAGACCCAGTACTTC. Translating it yields CASSSDWGTSETQYF. The chain recombines TRBV11-2 with TRBJ2-5; D may be TRBD1 (6 bases). Germline V gene data show CDR1 as SGHAT and CDR2 as FQNNGV. The CDR3 has 15 amino acids. V was clipped by 4 bases and J by 5 bases, with 17 bases between them. The full variable domain, rest sourced from reference TRBV11-2 and TRBJ2-5, is EAGVAQSPRYKIIEKRQSVAFWCNPISGHATLYWYQQILGQGPKLLIQFQNNGVVDDSQLPKDRFSAERLKGVDSTLKIQPAKLEDSAVYLCASSSDWGTSETQYFGPGTRLLVL.

The chain employs TRBV6-5 and TRBJ2-5, with D possibly matching TRBD1 (6 bases). The CDR3 sequence is 15 residues long. V was pared by 1 base and J by 1 base, with 10 bases between. Germline CDR1 is MNHEY and CDR2 is SVGAGI. CDR3 bases: TGTGCCAGCAGTTACTTCACAGGGCCCCAAGAGACCCAGTACTTC. It encodes CASSYFTGPQETQYF.

This clonotype was picked up a small number of times. V usage is TRBV10-3 and J usage is TRBJ2-7, with TRBD2 as a possible D gene (5 bases). V lost 4 bases and J 5 bases, leaving 15 bases between the germline ends. From germline, CDR1 is ENHRY and CDR2 SYGVKD. The length of the CDR3 is 14 residues. The chain's CDR3 is CAISASESGHEQYF. The CDR3 DNA reads as TGTGCCATCAGTGCGAGTGAGAGCGGCCACGAGCAGTACTTC.

This clonotype was detected many times. The J gene is TRBJ1-5, the V gene TRBV20-1; 9 nucleotides align to TRBD1. The CDR3 has 15 residues. The junction had 7 bases not matched to a gene; V was cut back by 3 bases and J by 4 bases. Germline lookup yields CDR1 DFQATT and CDR2 SNEGSKA (reference sequence). The CDR3 DNA follows: TGCAGTGCTAGGTCGCGGACAGGGGCTAATCAGCCCCAGCATTTT. Protein sequence: CSARSRTGANQPQHF.

A note on this clonotype: Since a much larger clone is just one base distant, this may be a read error. The chain joins TRBV7-2 to TRBJ1-2, with no clear D. The CDR3 loop spans 13 amino acids. Germline CDR1 reads SGHTA; CDR2 reads FQGNSA. V gave up 5 bases and J gave up 7 bases, with 14 bases separating them. DNA of the CDR3: TGTGCCAGCAGCCCTCAGTGGGCTCCTGGCTACACCTTC. Amino acids: CASSPQWAPGYTF.